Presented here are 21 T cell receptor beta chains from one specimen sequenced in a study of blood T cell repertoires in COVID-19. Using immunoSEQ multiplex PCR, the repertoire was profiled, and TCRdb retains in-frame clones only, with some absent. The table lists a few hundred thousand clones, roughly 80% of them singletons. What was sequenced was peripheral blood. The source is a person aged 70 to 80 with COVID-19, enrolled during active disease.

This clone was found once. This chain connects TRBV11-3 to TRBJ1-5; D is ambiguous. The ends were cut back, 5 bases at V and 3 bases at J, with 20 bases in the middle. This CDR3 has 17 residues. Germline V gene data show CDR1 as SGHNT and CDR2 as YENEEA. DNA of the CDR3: TGTGCCAGCAGCCCGCCTTGTAGTGGCGGCCTCAATCAGCCCCAGCATTTT. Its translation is CASSPPCSGGLNQPQHF.

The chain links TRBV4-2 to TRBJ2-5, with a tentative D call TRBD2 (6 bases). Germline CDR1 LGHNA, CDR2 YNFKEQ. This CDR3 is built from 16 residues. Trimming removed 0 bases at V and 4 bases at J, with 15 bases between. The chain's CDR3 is CASSQERDSAGETQYF. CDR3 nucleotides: TGTGCCAGCAGCCAAGAAAGGGACTCCGCGGGAGAGACCCAGTACTTC.

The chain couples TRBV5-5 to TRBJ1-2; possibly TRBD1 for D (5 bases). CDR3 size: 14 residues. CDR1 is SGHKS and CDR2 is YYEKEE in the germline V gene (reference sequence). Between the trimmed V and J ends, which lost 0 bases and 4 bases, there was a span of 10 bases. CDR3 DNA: TGTGCCAGCAGCTTGGGGCGGGGGGTCTATGGCTACACCTTC. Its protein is CASSLGRGVYGYTF.

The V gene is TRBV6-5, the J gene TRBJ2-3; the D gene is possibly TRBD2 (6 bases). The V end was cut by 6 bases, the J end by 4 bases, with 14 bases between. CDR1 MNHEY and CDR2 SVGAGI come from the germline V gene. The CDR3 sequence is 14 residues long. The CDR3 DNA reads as TGTGCCAGCAGCCTCGTCGGGAGTCCAGATACGCAGTATTTT. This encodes CASSLVGSPDTQYF.

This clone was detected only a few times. In nucleotides, the CDR3 is TGTGCCAGCAGTGAGGGAGGCTTAGGACCCCAGCATTTT. This sequence encodes CASSEGGLGPQHF. The chain combines TRBV6-1 with TRBJ1-5; D is undetermined. The CDR3 has 13 residues. Germline V gene lookup returns CDR1 MNHNS and CDR2 SASEGT. With 3 bases removed from V and 10 bases from J, the gap between germline ends came to 13 bases.

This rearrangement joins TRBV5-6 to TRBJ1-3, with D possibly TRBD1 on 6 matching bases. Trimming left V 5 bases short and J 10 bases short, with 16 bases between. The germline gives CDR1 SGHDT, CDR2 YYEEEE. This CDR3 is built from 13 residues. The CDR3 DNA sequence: TGTGCCAGCAGTAAAAGGCGGGGGCCAACCATATATTTT. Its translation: CASSKRRGPTIYF. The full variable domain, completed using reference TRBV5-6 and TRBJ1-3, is DAGVTQSPTHLIKTRGQQVTLRCSPKSGHDTVSWYQQALGQGPQFIFQYYEEEERQRGNFPDRFSGHQFPNYSSELNVNALLLGDSALYLCASSKRRGPTIYFGEGSWLTVV.

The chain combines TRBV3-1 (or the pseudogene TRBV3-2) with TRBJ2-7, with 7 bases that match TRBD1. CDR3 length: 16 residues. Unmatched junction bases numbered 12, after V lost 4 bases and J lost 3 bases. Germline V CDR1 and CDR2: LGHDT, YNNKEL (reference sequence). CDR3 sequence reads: CASSPATGKALYEQYF. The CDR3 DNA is TGTGCCAGCAGCCCGGCGACAGGGAAGGCTCTCTACGAGCAGTACTTC.

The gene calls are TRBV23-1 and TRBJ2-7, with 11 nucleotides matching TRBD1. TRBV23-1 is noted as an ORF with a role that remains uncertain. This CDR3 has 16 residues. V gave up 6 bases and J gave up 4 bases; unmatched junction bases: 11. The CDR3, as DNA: TGCGCCAGCAGCCCAAGACAGGGGACAGGGGGTTACGAGCAGTACTTC. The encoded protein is CASSPRQGTGGYEQYF.

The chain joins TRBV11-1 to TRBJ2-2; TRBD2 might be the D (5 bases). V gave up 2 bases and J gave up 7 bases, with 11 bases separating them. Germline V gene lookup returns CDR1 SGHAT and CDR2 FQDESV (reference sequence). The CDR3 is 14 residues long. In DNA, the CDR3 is TGTGCCAGCAGCTTATCCGGCGGAGGCGGGGAGCTGTTTTTT. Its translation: CASSLSGGGGELFF.

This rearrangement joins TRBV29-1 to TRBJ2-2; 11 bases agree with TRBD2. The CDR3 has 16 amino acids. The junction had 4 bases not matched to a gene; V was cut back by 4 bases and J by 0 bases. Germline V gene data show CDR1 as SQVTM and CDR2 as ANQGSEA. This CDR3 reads CSVVLAGGTNTGELFF. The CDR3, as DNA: TGCAGCGTTGTGCTAGCGGGGGGTACGAACACCGGGGAGCTGTTTTTT.

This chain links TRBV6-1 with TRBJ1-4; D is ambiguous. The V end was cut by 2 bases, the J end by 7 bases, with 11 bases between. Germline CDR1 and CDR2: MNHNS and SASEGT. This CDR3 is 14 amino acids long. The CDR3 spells CASSELGVSEKLFF. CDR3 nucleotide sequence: TGTGCCAGCAGTGAATTGGGAGTTTCTGAAAAACTGTTTTTT.

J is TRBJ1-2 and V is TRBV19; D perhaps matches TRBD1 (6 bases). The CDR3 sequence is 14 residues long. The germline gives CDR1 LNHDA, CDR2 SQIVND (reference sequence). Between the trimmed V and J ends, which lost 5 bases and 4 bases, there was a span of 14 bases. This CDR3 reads CASSETGLVYGYTF. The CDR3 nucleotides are TGTGCCAGTAGTGAAACAGGGTTGGTCTATGGCTACACCTTC.

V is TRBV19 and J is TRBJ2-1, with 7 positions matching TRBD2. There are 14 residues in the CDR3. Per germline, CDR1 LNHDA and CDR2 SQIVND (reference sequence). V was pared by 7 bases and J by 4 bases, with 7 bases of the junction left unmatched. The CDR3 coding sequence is TGTGCCAGTACCACGGGGGGTCGTTACAATGAGCAGTTCTTC. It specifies CASTTGGRYNEQFF. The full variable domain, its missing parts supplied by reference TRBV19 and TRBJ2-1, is DGGITQSPKYLFRKEGQNVTLSCEQNLNHDAMYWYRQDPGQGLRLIYYSQIVNDFQKGDIAEGYSVSREKKESFPLTVTSAQKNPTAFYLCASTTGGRYNEQFFGPGTRLTVL.

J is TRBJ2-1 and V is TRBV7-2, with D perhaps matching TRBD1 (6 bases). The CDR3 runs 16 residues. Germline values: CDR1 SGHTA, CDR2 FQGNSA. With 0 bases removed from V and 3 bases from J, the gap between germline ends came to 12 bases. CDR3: CASSLARLGGYNEQFF. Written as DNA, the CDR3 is TGTGCCAGCAGCTTAGCGCGGCTAGGGGGCTACAATGAGCAGTTCTTC.

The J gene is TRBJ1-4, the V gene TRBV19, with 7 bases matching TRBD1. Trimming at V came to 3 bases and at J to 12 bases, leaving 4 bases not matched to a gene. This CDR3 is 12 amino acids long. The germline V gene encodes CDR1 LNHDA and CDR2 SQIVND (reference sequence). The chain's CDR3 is CASSILGTELFF. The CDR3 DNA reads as TGTGCCAGTAGTATTTTGGGGACAGAACTGTTTTTT.

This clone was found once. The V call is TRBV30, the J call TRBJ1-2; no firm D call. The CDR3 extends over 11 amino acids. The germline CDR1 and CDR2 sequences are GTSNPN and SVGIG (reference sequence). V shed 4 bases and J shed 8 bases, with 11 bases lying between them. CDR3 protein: CAWKKAGGYTF. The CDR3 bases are TGTGCCTGGAAGAAAGCAGGCGGCTACACCTTC.

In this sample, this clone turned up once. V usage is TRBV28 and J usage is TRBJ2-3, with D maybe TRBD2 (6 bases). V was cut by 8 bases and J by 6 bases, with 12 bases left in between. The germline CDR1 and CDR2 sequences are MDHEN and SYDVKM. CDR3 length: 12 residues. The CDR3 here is CASGGESDTQYF. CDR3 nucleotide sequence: TGTGCCAGCGGCGGGGAATCCGATACGCAGTATTTT.

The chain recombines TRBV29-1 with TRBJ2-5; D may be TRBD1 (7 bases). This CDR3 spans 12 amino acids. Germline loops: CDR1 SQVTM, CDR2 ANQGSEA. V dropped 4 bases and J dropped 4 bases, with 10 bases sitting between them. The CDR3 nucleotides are TGCAGCGTTGTTCAGGGGGGAGAGACCCAGTACTTC. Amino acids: CSVVQGGETQYF.

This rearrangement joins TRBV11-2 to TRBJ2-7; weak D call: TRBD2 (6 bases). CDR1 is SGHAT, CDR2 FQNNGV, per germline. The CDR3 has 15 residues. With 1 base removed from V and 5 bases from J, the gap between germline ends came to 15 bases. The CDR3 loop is CASSLGSGARHEQYF. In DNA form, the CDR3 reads TGTGCCAGCAGCTTAGGTAGCGGAGCTCGGCACGAGCAGTACTTC.

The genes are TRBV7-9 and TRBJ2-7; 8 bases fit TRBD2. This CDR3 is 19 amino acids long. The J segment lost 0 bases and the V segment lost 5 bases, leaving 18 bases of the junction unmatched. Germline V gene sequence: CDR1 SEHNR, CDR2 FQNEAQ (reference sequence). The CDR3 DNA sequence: TGTGCCAGCAGCCCATCGCGGGGGGACGGATGGCGAAGCTCCTACGAGCAGTACTTC. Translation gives CASSPSRGDGWRSSYEQYF.

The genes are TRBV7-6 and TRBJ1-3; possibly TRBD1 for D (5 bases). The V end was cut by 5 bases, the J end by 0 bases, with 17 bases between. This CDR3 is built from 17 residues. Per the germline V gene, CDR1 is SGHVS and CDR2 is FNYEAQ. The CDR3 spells CASSPSMRGVSGNTIYF. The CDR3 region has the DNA TGTGCCAGCAGCCCTTCGATGCGGGGGGTCTCTGGAAACACCATATATTTT. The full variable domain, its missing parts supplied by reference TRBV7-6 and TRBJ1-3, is GAGVSQSPRYKVTKRGQDVALRCDPISGHVSLYWYRQALGQGPEFLTYFNYEAQQDKSGLPNDRFSAERPEGSISTLTIQRTEQRDSAMYRCASSPSMRGVSGNTIYFGEGSWLTVV.